What follows describes a single T cell receptor (beta chain). The antigen remains undetermined. This sample was included in a study of T cell responses to AZD1222 COVID-19 vaccine. TCRdb's copy holds only in-frame clones and misses some; the assay was immunoSEQ multiplex PCR. The sample has 25,000 to 35,000 clones, 78% seen once; the top ten hold 4.5% to 7%. Points from the study as a whole: It should be noted that donors were predominantly white British and more often female, and clonal diversity was possibly underestimated. When two AZD1222 doses had been given, Spike-specific TCR breadth and depth rose. Only five or six individuals given AZD1222 were seropositive at baseline. At 160-218 and 743-854, vaccine-associated CD4 TCRs were dominant, and they spanned spike.

Germline loops: CDR1 MNHEY, CDR2 SVGEGT. Trimming cost V 1 base and J 0 bases, with 10 bases left between them. The CDR3 is made up of 16 amino acids. The chain joins TRBV6-2 or TRBV6-3 to TRBJ1-3, with D hard to call. The source was peripheral blood, collected on day 0 of AZD1222 vaccination. The sequence came from an adult in good health. CDR3 residues: CASSYYGEFSGNTIYF. The CDR3 nucleotides read TGTGCCAGCAGTTACTACGGGGAATTCTCTGGAAACACCATATATTTT.